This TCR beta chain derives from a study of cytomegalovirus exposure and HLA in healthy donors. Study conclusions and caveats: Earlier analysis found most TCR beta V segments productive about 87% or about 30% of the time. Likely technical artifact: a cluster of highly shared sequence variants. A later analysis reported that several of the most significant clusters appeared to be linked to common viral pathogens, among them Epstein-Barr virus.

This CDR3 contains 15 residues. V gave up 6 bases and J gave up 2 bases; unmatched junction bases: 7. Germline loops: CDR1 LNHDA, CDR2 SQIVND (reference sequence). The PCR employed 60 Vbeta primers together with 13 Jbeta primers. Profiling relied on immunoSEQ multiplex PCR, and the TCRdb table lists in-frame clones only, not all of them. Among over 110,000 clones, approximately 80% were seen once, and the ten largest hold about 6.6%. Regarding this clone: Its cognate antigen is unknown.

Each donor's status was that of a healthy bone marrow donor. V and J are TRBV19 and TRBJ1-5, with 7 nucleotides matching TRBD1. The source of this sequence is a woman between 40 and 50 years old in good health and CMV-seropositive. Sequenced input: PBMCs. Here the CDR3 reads CASRPGGLGNQPQHF. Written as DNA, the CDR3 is TGTGCCAGTAGACCAGGGGGTTTGGGCAATCAGCCCCAGCATTTT. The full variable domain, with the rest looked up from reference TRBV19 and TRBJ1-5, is DGGITQSPKYLFRKEGQNVTLSCEQNLNHDAMYWYRQDPGQGLRLIYYSQIVNDFQKGDIAEGYSVSREKKESFPLTVTSAQKNPTAFYLCASRPGGLGNQPQHFGDGTRLSIL.